This T cell receptor (beta chain) comes out of a study of breast tumors, draining lymph nodes, adjacent tissues. Findings and limits, study-wide: Tumor T cell lymph node origin was a supported hypothesis, not proven.

TCRdb reprocessed the multiplex PCR reads with MiXCR, giving one entry per CDR3 protein. Counted here are more than 250,000 distinct CDR3 sequences, 30% occurring once; the ten biggest clones make up around 1%. This clonotype has at least ten counts. Its antigen is still unknown. Axillary draining lymph nodes of breast cancer patients supplied the node samples. Germline V lookup: CDR1 WSHSY, CDR2 SAAADI. CDR3 length: 14 amino acids. The V and J ends lost 4 bases and 1 base respectively, with 8 bases between them. This clonotype was sampled from a female donor with breast cancer. Some clones in this sample may be carry-over from other donors' samples. V and J are TRBV10-2 and TRBJ1-5; D ambiguous. The sample consisted of axillary lymph node tissue. The CDR3 loop is CASSVHRSNQPQHF. DNA of the CDR3: TGCGCCAGCAGTGTTCACAGAAGCAATCAGCCCCAGCATTTT.